This TCR beta chain was captured in a study of preoperative IRX-2 immunotherapy in early breast cancer. Repertoires were generated with immunoSEQ multiplex PCR, while TCRdb's copy carries only in-frame clones and drops some. The top ten hold roughly 2% of the sample, which has approximately 96,000 clones, about nine tenths seen once. Indicated treatment: preoperative locoregional IRX-2 cytokine immunotherapy. Preoperative locoregional IRX-2 cytokine immunotherapy was tested in the phase Ib source study. Material: tumor tissue, obtained after IRX-2 immunotherapy. The sequence came from a human donor with breast cancer.

This CDR3 is CASSFDGRGKGHYEQYF. For the CDR3, the DNA is TGTGCCAGCAGCTTTGACGGTAGGGGTAAAGGACACTACGAGCAGTACTTC. The chain employs TRBV11-3 and TRBJ2-7; TRBD1 is a possible D gene (5 bases). Deletions cut 3 bases from V and 3 bases from J, with 21 bases between. The CDR3 contains 17 residues. Germline assignment: CDR1 SGHNT and CDR2 YENEEA.